Described below is a single T cell receptor beta chain sequence and its context. This sample is part of a study of T cell responses to AZD1222 COVID-19 vaccine. Data came from immunoSEQ multiplex PCR; TCRdb stores just in-frame clones and leaves some out. Seen here are approximately 130,000 clones, 80% to 90% observed once, and the top ten hold roughly 9%. Germline CDR1 is SQVTM and CDR2 is ANQGSEA. The CDR3 is made up of 14 amino acids. V lost 6 bases to trimming and J lost 3 bases; unmatched junction nucleotides: 8. This chain links TRBV29-1 with TRBJ2-5; 9 bases agree with TRBD2. This sample comprised peripheral blood, obtained on day 0 of AZD1222 vaccination. The sequence was obtained from an adult in good health. CDR3 coding DNA: TGCAGCGTCGGCCCAGCGGGAGGTGAAGAGACCCAGTACTTC. It specifies CSVGPAGGEETQYF.